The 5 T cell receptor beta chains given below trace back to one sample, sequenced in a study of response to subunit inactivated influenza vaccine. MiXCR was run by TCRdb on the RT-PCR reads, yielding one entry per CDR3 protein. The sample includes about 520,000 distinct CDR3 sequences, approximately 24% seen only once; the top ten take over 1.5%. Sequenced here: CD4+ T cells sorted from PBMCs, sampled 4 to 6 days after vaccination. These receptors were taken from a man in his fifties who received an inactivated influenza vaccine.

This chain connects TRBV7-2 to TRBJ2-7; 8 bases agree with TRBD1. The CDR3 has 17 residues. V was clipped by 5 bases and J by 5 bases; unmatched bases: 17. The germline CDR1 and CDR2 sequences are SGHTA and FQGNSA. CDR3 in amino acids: CASSLAGDRTYLDEQYF. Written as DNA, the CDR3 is TGTGCCAGCAGCCTGGCTGGGGACAGGACTTACCTTGACGAGCAGTACTTC.

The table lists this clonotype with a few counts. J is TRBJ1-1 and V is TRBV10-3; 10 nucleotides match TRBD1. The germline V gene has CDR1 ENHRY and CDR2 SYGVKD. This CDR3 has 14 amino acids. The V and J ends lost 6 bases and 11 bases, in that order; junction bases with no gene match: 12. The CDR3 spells CAISERQGAGEAFF. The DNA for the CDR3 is TGTGCCATCAGCGAAAGACAGGGGGCTGGGGAGGCTTTCTTT.

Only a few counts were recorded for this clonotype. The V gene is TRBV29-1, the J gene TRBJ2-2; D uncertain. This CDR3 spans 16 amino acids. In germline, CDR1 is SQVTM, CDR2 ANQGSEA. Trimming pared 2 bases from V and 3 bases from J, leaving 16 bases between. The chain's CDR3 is CSVETAETPDTGELFF. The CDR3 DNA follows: TGCAGCGTTGAAACGGCAGAGACTCCAGACACCGGGGAGCTGTTTTTT.

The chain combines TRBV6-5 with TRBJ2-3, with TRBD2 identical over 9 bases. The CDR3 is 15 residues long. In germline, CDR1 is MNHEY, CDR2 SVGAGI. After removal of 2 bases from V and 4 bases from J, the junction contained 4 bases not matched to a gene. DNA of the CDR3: TGTGCCAGCAGTTACGAAGGCGGGAGGGCAGATACGCAGTATTTT. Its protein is CASSYEGGRADTQYF.

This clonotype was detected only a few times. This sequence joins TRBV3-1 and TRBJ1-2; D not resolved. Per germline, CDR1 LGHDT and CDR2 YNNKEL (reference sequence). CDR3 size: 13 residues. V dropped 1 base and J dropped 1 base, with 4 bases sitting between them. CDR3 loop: CASSQGFNYGYTF. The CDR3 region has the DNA TGTGCCAGCAGCCAAGGGTTTAACTATGGCTACACCTTC.